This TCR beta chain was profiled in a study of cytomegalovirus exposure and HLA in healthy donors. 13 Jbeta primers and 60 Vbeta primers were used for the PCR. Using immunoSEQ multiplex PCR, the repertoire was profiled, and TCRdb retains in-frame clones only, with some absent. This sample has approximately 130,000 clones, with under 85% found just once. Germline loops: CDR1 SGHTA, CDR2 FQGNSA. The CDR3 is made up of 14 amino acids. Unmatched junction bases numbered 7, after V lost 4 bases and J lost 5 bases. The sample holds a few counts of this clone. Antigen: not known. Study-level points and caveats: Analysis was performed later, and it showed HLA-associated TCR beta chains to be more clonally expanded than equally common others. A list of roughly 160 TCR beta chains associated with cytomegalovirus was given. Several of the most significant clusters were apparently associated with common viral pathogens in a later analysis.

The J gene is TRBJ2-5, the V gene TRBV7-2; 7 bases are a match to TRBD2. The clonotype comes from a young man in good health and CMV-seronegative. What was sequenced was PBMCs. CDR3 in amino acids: CASSSYGLEETQYF. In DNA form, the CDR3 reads TGTGCCAGCAGCTCCTACGGACTAGAGGAGACCCAGTACTTC.